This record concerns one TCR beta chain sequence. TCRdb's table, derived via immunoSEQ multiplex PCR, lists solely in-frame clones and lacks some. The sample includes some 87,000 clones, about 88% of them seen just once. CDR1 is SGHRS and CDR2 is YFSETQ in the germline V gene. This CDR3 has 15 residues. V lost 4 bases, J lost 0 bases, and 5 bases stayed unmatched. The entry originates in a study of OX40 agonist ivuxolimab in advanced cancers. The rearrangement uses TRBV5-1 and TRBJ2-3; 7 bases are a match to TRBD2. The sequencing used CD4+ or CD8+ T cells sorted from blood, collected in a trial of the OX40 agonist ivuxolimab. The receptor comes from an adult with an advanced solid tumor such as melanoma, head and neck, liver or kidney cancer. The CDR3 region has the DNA TGCGCCAGCAGCCCGGGACTACTTAGCACAGATACGCAGTATTTT. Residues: CASSPGLLSTDTQYF.